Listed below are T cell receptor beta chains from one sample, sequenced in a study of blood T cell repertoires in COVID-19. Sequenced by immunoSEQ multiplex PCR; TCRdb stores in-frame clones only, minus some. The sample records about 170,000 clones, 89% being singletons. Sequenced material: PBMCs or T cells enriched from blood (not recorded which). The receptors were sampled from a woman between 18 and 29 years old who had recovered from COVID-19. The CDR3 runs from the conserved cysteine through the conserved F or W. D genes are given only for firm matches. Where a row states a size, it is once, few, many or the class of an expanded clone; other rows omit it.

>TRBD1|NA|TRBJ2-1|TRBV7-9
CASSFPSGTGSYNEQFF
TGTGCCAGCAGCTTTCCTTCCGGGACAGGGAGTTATAATGAGCAGTTCTTC
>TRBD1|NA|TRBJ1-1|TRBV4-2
CASSPSQDRGHTEAFF
TGTGCCAGCAGCCCAAGCCAAGACAGGGGACACACTGAAGCTTTCTTT
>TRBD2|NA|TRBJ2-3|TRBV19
CASSRDYTSTDTQYF
TGTGCCAGTAGTAGGGACTATACTAGCACAGATACGCAGTATTTT
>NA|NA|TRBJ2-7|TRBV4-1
CASSPLTGRLPEAYEQYF
TGCGCCAGCAGCCCCCTTACTGGGAGGCTCCCCGAGGCCTACGAGCAGTACTTC
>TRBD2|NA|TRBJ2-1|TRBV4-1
CASSHPVGGSSSYNEQFF
TGCGCCAGCAGCCACCCTGTGGGCGGGAGTAGCTCCTACAATGAGCAGTTCTTC
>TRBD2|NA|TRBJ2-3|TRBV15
CATSRGAGLAGPTDTQYF
TGTGCCACCAGCAGAGGGGCGGGACTAGCGGGACCCACAGATACGCAGTATTTT
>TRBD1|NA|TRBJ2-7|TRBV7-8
CASSLETGGSYEQYF
TGTGCCAGCAGCTTAGAAACAGGGGGCTCCTACGAGCAGTACTTC
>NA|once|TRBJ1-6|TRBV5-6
CASSLTVFNSPLHF
TGTGCCAGCAGCTTGACAGTTTTTAATTCACCCCTCCACTTT
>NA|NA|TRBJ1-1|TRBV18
CASSPQGNTEAFF
TGTGCCAGCTCACCCCAGGGGAACACTGAAGCTTTCTTT
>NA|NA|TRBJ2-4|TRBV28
CASSASRGGRIF
TGTGCCAGCAGCGCCTCAAGGGGAGGTAGGATATTC
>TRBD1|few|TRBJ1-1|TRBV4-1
CASSPETGMDTEAFF
TGCGCCAGCAGCCCAGAGACAGGGATGGACACTGAAGCTTTCTTT
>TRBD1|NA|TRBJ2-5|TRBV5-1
CASSLEQGAEETQYF
TGCGCCAGCAGCTTGGAACAGGGGGCTGAAGAGACCCAGTACTTC
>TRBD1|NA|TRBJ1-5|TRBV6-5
CASRPGTGGLSLHF
TGTGCCAGCAGACCCGGGACAGGGGGCCTTTCTTTGCATTTT
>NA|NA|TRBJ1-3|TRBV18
CASSPNRENGNTIYF
TGTGCCAGCTCCCCAAACAGGGAAAATGGAAACACCATATATTTT
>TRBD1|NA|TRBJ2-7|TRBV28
CASSKGQGWGEQYF
TGTGCCAGCAGCAAGGGACAGGGTTGGGGCGAGCAGTACTTC
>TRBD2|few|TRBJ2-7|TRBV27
CASSTTTGLAGSEQYF
TGTGCCAGCAGTACAACCACAGGACTAGCGGGAAGCGAGCAGTACTTC
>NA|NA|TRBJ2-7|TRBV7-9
CASMGGYEQYF
TGTGCCAGCATGGGGGGCTACGAGCAGTACTTC
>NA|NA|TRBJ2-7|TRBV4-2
CASSQDRHSSYEQYF
TGTGCCAGCAGCCAAGACAGACATAGTTCCTACGAGCAGTACTTC
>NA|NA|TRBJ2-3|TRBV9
CASSPTERTQYF
TGTGCCAGCAGCCCGACGGAGAGGACGCAGTATTTT
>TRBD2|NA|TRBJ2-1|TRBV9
CASSPTSGSNEQFF
TGTGCCAGCAGCCCGACTAGCGGTTCGAATGAGCAGTTCTTC
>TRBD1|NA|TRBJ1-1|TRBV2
CASSESRQGRGNEAFF
TGTGCCAGCAGTGAATCCCGACAGGGGAGGGGGAATGAAGCTTTCTTT
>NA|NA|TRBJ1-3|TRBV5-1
CASSLESAGASGNTIYF
TGCGCCAGCAGCTTGGAATCCGCAGGCGCCTCTGGAAACACCATATATTTT
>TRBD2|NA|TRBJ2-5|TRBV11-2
CASSLGGGAKTQYF
TGTGCCAGCAGCTTGGGCGGGGGGGCGAAGACCCAGTACTTC
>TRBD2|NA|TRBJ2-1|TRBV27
CASSSISGSSYNEQFF
TGTGCCAGCAGTTCCATCAGCGGGAGCTCCTACAATGAGCAGTTCTTC
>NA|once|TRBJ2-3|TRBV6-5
CASDRIQSTDTQYF
TGTGCCAGCGACAGGATCCAGAGCACAGATACGCAGTATTTT
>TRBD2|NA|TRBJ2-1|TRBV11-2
CASSFLAGAYNEQFF
TGTGCCAGCAGCTTCCTAGCGGGAGCCTACAATGAGCAGTTCTTC
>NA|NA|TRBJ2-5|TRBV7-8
CASSLSVRQETQYF
TGTGCCAGCAGCTTAAGCGTGAGACAAGAGACCCAGTACTTC
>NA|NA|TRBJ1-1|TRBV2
CASNSPGDTEAFF
TGTGCCAGCAATTCTCCAGGGGACACTGAAGCTTTCTTT
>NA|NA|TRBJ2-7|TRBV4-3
CASSQEGSAYEQYF
TGCGCCAGCAGCCAAGAAGGGAGTGCCTACGAGCAGTACTTC
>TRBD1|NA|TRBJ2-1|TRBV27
CASTRGSPSYNEQFF
TGTGCCAGCACCAGGGGGAGCCCCTCCTACAATGAGCAGTTCTTC
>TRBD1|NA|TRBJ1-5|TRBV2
CASRGGQDLGNQPQHF
TGTGCCAGCAGGGGAGGACAGGACTTAGGTAATCAGCCCCAGCATTTT
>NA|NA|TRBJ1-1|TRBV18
CASSPLPQGFENTEAFF
TGTGCCAGCTCACCTCTCCCACAGGGTTTTGAGAACACTGAAGCTTTCTTT
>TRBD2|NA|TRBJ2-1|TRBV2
CASRQTSANEQFF
TGTGCCAGCAGGCAGACTAGCGCCAATGAGCAGTTCTTC
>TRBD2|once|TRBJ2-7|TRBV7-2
CASSLLAGAGPEQYF
TGTGCCAGCAGCTTGCTAGCGGGAGCCGGCCCCGAGCAGTACTTC
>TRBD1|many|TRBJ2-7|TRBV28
CASSLVLGQGTYEQYF
TGTGCCAGCAGCCTGGTTTTGGGACAGGGGACCTACGAGCAGTACTTC
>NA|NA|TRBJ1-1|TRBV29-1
CSVGRGSNTEAFF
TGCAGCGTGGGGAGGGGGTCGAACACTGAAGCTTTCTTT
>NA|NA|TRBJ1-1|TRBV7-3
CASSSGLLTEAFF
TGTGCCAGCAGCTCAGGGCTTCTCACTGAAGCTTTCTTT
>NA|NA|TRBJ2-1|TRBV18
CASSPTDSLGVGNEQFF
TGTGCCAGCTCACCAACGGACAGCCTAGGAGTTGGCAATGAGCAGTTCTTC
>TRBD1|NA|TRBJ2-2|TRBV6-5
CASSSTGSGTGELFF
TGTGCCAGCAGTTCGACAGGGAGTGGCACCGGGGAGCTGTTTTTT
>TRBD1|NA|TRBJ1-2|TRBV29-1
CSVEKGQNYGYTF
TGCAGCGTTGAAAAGGGACAGAACTATGGCTACACCTTC
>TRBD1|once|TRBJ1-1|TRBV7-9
CASSVGTGRVAEAFF
TGTGCCAGCAGCGTCGGGACAGGGAGGGTCGCTGAAGCTTTCTTT
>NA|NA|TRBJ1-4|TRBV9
CASSAGVFSEKLFF
TGTGCCAGCAGCGCAGGGGTATTCAGCGAAAAACTGTTTTTT
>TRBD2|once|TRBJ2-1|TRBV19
CASSILAGDYNEQFF
TGTGCCAGTAGTATCCTGGCGGGGGATTACAATGAGCAGTTCTTC
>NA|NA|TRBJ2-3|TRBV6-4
CASSGLPSTDTQYF
TGTGCCAGCAGCGGACTACCTAGCACAGATACGCAGTATTTT
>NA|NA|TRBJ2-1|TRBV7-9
CASTSGGNEQFF
TGTGCCAGCACCTCCGGGGGCAATGAGCAGTTCTTC
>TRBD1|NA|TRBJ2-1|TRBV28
CASSPLFGTGGIDEQFF
TGTGCCAGCAGTCCCCTCTTTGGGACAGGGGGTATAGATGAGCAGTTCTTC
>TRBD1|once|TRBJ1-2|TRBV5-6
CASTRQGYFDGYTF
TGTGCCAGCACAAGACAGGGATATTTCGACGGCTACACCTTC
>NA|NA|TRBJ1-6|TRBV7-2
CASRVTGINSPLHF
TGTGCCAGCAGGGTGACAGGAATAAATTCACCCCTCCACTTT
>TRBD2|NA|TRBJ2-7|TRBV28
CASSWSGRGSYEQYF
TGTGCCAGCAGTTGGAGCGGGAGAGGATCCTACGAGCAGTACTTC
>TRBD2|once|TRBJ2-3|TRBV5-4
CASSPDSGSGADTQYF
TGTGCCAGCAGCCCAGATAGCGGGAGTGGTGCAGATACGCAGTATTTT
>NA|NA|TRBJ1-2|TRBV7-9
CASSHKQGTNYGYTF
TGTGCCAGCAGCCATAAACAGGGTACTAACTATGGCTACACCTTC
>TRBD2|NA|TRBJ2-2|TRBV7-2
CASSLGVGGYGELFF
TGTGCCAGCAGCTTAGGTGTGGGAGGGTACGGGGAGCTGTTTTTT
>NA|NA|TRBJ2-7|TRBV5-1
CASSSTDSVSYEQYF
TGCGCCAGCAGCTCCACGGACAGCGTCTCCTACGAGCAGTACTTC
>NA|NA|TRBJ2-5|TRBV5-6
CASSLGGYQETQYF
TGTGCCAGCAGCTTGGGAGGGTACCAAGAGACCCAGTACTTC
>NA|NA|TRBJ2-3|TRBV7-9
CASSTPGGGRDTQYF
TGTGCCAGCAGCACCCCTGGAGGAGGGAGAGATACGCAGTATTTT
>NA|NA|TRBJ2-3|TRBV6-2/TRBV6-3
CASSYSRGGTDTQYF
TGTGCCAGCAGTTACTCGCGGGGTGGCACAGATACGCAGTATTTT
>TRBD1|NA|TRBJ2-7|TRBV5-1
CASSGPGQGEREQYF
TGCGCCAGCAGCGGCCCGGGACAGGGCGAGCGCGAGCAGTACTTC
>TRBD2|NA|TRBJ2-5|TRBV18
CASSPLAGNGETQYF
TGTGCCAGCTCACCCCTAGCGGGAAATGGGGAGACCCAGTACTTC
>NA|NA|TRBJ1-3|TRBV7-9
CASSLASPGNTIYF
TGTGCCAGCAGCTTGGCCTCCCCTGGAAACACCATATATTTT
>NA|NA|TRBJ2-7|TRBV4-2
CASSQGFEGGGEQYF
TGTGCCAGCAGCCAAGGGTTCGAGGGCGGAGGCGAGCAGTACTTC